This TCR beta chain was recovered during a study of T cells after yellow fever vaccination. As for the study in general: Preparing low-cell-number fractions relied on SMART-Seq v4 Ultra Low Input.

Only a few counts were recorded for this clonotype. From germline, CDR1 is MNHNY and CDR2 SVGAGI (reference sequence). The CDR3 has 13 residues. With 7 bases removed from V and 2 bases from J, the gap between germline ends came to 9 bases. MiXCR, run by TCRdb on the 5' RACE reads, gives a single entry per CDR3 protein. The sample has 200,000 to 300,000 distinct CDR3 sequences, 6.5% to 7.5% seen once. The source of this sequence is a man aged 30-40 years who received the YFV17D yellow fever vaccine. The V call is TRBV6-6, the J call TRBJ1-3; D call uncertain. The specimen was CD4+ T cells sorted from PBMCs, collected on the day of the yellow fever booster vaccination. The CDR3 DNA is TGTGCCAGCAACACGAGGGCTGGAAACACCATATATTTT. Its translation: CASNTRAGNTIYF.